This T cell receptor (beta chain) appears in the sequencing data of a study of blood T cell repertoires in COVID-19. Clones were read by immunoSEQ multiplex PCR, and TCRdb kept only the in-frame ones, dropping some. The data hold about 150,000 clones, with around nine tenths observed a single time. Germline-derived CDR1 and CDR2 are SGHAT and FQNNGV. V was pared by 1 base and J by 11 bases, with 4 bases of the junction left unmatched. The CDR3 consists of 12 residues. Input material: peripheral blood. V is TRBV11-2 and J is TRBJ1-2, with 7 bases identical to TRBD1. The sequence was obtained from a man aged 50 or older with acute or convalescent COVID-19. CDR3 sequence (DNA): TGTGCCAGCAGCTTAGCCGGGACAGAATACACCTTC. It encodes CASSLAGTEYTF.